These 5 T cell receptor beta chains were sequenced from one sample in a study of T cells after posttransplantation cyclophosphamide (dated by TCRdb to between 2015 and 2016). Receptors were amplified or captured by the immunoSEQ multiplex PCR assay. TCRdb obtained this table from immuneACCESS and retained in-frame rearrangements with V and J assigned. These tables miss some clones; where compared with another copy, unresolved V genes account for less than half of the shortfall, and the remainder is unexplained. The sample table lists under 75,000 clones, around 93% of them with a count of one. The ten largest make up under 3% of the sample. The sample comprised PBMCs. The receptors shown here come from a woman aged 25 to 39 in good health and a related stem cell transplant donor.

The chain uses TRBV7-2 and TRBJ1-6; D is perhaps TRBD1 (5 bases). Germline V gives CDR1 SGHTA, CDR2 FQGNSA. This CDR3 is built from 16 residues. Trimming took off 5 bases at V and 7 bases at J, with 18 bases between the two ends. The CDR3 DNA follows: TGTGCCAGCAGCCCGGCGGGCAGGGCCAGGAATTCACCCCTCCACTTT. Protein: CASSPAGRARNSPLHF.

The genes are TRBV5-1 and TRBJ2-1, with D possibly called TRBD1 or TRBD2 (6 bases each). The CDR3 length is 15 residues. Germline V gives CDR1 SGHRS, CDR2 YFSETQ. The V gene lost 4 bases and the J gene lost 3 bases, with 14 bases spanning the gap. The CDR3 DNA follows: TGCGCCAGCAGCACCACCGGGGGCATCTACAATGAGCAGTTCTTC. Translated: CASSTTGGIYNEQFF.

The chain combines TRBV7-6 with TRBJ2-1; no definite D call. Trimming shortened V by 4 bases and J by 0 bases, and 13 bases separated the two germline ends. The CDR3 runs to 16 residues. Germline CDR1 and CDR2: SGHVS and FNYEAQ. The CDR3 loop is CASSSMLWSSYNEQFF. The CDR3 nucleotides are TGTGCCAGCAGCTCTATGCTTTGGAGCTCCTACAATGAGCAGTTCTTC.

This chain links TRBV29-1 with TRBJ2-3, with D tentatively TRBD1 (5 bases). V was shortened by 6 bases and J by 2 bases, with 12 bases between the two germline ends. The V gene's germline CDR1 is SQVTM and CDR2 ANQGSEA. This CDR3 is built from 13 residues. The CDR3 DNA reads TGCAGCGTGGTGGTGGGGCTCACAGATACGCAGTATTTT. This translates into CSVVVGLTDTQYF.

The V call is TRBV19, the J call TRBJ2-4, with 7 bases fitting TRBD2. The trim removed 7 bases at V and 1 base at J, leaving 7 bases unmatched. The CDR3 is 15 residues long. From germline, CDR1 is LNHDA and CDR2 SQIVND (reference sequence). CDR3 residues: CASMGGKSAKNIQYF. The CDR3 nucleotides are TGTGCCAGTATGGGAGGGAAATCGGCCAAAAACATTCAGTACTTC.